This T cell receptor (beta chain) was sequenced during a study of cytomegalovirus exposure and HLA in healthy donors. The study's findings and limits: The classifier reportedly diagnosed cytomegalovirus status with high specificity and sensitivity.

Germline V gene data show CDR1 as SGHVS and CDR2 as FNYEAQ. The CDR3 is made up of 15 amino acids. Deletions cut 5 bases from V and 0 bases from J, with 10 bases between. This clone was picked up a small number of times. Its specificity is unknown. The PCR had 60 Vbeta and 13 Jbeta primers. Sequenced by immunoSEQ multiplex PCR; TCRdb stores in-frame clones only, minus some. The sample holds around 130,000 clones, 8.5% to 10% seen once. The receptor was derived from a middle-aged man in good health and CMV-seronegative. The specimen sequenced was PBMCs. The gene calls are TRBV7-6 and TRBJ2-2; D unclear. The CDR3, as DNA: TGTGCCAGCAGCCCCCATGACACGAACACCGGGGAGCTGTTTTTT. Translated: CASSPHDTNTGELFF.